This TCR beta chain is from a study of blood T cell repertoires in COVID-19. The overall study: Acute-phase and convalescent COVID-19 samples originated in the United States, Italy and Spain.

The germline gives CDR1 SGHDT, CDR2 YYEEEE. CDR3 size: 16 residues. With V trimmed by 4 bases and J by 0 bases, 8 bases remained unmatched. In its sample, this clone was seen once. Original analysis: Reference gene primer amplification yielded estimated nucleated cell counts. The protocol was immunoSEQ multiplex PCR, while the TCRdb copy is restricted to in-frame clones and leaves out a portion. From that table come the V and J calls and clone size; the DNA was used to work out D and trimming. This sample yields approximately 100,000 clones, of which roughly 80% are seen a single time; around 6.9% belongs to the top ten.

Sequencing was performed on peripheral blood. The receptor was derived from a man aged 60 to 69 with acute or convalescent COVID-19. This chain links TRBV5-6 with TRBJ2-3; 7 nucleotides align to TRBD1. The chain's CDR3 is CASSTDRAPSTDTQYF. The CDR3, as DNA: TGTGCCAGCAGCACTGACAGGGCCCCTAGCACAGATACGCAGTATTTT.